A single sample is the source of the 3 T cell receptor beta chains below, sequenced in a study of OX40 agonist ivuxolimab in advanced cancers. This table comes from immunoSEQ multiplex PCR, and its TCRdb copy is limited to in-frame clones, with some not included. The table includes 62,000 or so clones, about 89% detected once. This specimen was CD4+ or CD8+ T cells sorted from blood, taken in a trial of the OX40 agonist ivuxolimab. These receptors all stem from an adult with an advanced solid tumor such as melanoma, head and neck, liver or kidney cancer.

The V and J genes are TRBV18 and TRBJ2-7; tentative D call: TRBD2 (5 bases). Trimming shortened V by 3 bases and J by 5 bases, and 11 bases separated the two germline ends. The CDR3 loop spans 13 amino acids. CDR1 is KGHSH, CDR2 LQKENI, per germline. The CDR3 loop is CASSPRETDEQYF. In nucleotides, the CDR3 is TGTGCCAGCTCACCCCGGGAAACCGACGAGCAGTACTTC.

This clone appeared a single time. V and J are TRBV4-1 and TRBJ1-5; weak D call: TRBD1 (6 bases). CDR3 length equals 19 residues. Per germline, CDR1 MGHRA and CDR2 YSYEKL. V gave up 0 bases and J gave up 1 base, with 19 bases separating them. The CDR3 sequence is CASSQDPSTGPGSNQPQHF. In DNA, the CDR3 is TGCGCCAGCAGCCAAGATCCTAGCACAGGGCCGGGAAGCAATCAGCCCCAGCATTTT.

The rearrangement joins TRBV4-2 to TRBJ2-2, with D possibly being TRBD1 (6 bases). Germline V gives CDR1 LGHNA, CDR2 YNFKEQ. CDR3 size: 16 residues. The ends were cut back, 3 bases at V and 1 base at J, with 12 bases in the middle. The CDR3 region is CASSQTVGQNTGELFF. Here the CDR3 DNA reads TGTGCCAGCAGCCAGACAGTGGGACAGAACACCGGGGAGCTGTTTTTT.